What follows describes a single T cell receptor (beta chain). Antigen specificity is unknown. Each PCR replicate from the sorted subsets contained roughly 210 ng DNA, which is about 30,000 T cell genomes. Sequencing was performed with immunoSEQ multiplex PCR; in TCRdb, only in-frame clones are kept and a portion is missing. The sample consists of hundreds of thousands of clones, approximately 96% of them appearing once. The data stem from a study of shared clonotypes between healthy human individuals. Study in general: Sampling drew on donors who were a couple of women and a few men aged 18 to 49. The plates for each donor numbered three CD4 naive, three CD4 memory, two CD8 naive and one CD8 memory.

CD45RO-negative cells were positively selected for CCR7, leaving out terminally differentiated effector memory CD45RA+ cells. Study-wide findings and caveats: Deeper or shallower sequencing was expected to change how clonotypes are shared among donors.

CDR1 SEHNR and CDR2 FQNEAQ come from the germline V gene (reference sequence). CDR3 length: 16 amino acids. V lost 2 bases, J lost 5 bases, and 11 bases stayed unmatched. The chain has TRBV7-9 and TRBJ1-1; 7 nucleotides align to TRBD1. Sequencing was carried out using naive CD8+ T cells sorted from blood. The clonotype comes from a woman aged 30 to 39 in good health. The CDR3 bases are TGTGCCAGCAGCTTACCTAGACAGGGCGGGGGTACTGAAGCTTTCTTT. Protein sequence: CASSLPRQGGGTEAFF.